The present T cell receptor beta chain was sequenced within a study of CD8 T cells in Susac syndrome. The sequenced target, TCR beta, came from blood CD8+ and CD4+ T cells. It was treatment-naive patients with stable or active relapsing-remitting disease who made up the multiple sclerosis controls. Random hexamers were used to reverse transcribe the RNA input (0.5 to 1 ug). Across 54 Vbeta and 13 Jbeta, immunoSEQ multiplex PCR amplified TCR beta CDR3. Via MiXCR, TCRdb re-called the immunoSEQ multiplex PCR reads, giving one row per CDR3 protein. In the table there are about 210,000 distinct CDR3 sequences, around 96% of which are singletons. Study-wide results and limits: TCR sequencing and HLA analysis covered a relatively small number of individuals.

The CDR3 consists of 16 residues. Trimming shortened V by 1 base and J by 10 bases, and 20 bases separated the two germline ends. CDR1 is LGHDT and CDR2 is YNNKEL in the germline V gene (reference sequence). About this clonotype: Its antigen is unknown.

This rearrangement joins TRBV3-1 to TRBJ2-1; D may be TRBD1 or TRBD2 (5 bases each). This receptor was obtained from a human donor with multiple sclerosis. The sample comprised CD4+ T cells from PBMCs. CDR3 in DNA: TGTGCCAGCAGCCAAGCTCTGAGGGGATATCAGGGAGAGCAGTTCTTC. Translation gives CASSQALRGYQGEQFF.